These 30 T cell receptor beta chains were all obtained from the same sample, sequenced in a study of T cell clusters in autoimmune cytopenias. TRB was amplified from around 0.25 ug of peripheral blood genomic DNA per sample. Multiplex touch-down PCR amplified TRB using TRB-A and TRB-B pools in one tube. TCRdb derives one entry per CDR3 protein from the multiplex PCR reads, leaving out DNA. The sample has about 3,500 distinct CDR3 sequences. Specimen: peripheral blood. The origin of the receptors is a human donor with an autoimmune cytopenia or autoimmune hepatitis (not recorded which).

CDR3 region: CASKYDRLYEQYF. V and J are TRBV7-2 and TRBJ2-7; TCRdb selects TRBD1, and the lack of DNA leaves this call unchecked. Looked up from germline, CDR1 is SGHTA and CDR2 is FQGNSA. The CDR3 contains 13 residues.

Considering frequency, this clonotype is medium-sized (0.01 to 0.1%). The chain combines TRBV6-2 or TRBV6-3 with TRBJ2-5; TCRdb reports TRBD2, a call that lacks DNA to check it against. The CDR3 spans 16 residues. In germline, CDR1 is MNHEY, CDR2 SVGEGT. The CDR3 spells CASSHPLGGYQETQYF.

According to its frequency, this clonotype is medium-sized. The rearrangement uses TRBV11-3 and TRBJ2-6. Germline V gene sequence: CDR1 SGHNT, CDR2 YENEEA. The CDR3 extends over 15 amino acids. The CDR3 loop reads CASSPFGQGANVLTF.

This chain uses TRBV27 with TRBJ2-1; TCRdb names TRBD1, which stays unverified in the absence of DNA. This CDR3 region has 16 residues. CDR1 and CDR2 from the germline V gene are MNHEY and SMNVEV (reference sequence). This CDR3 reads CASSPSRGGRAYEQFF.

By frequency, this clonotype registers medium-sized. The chain is built from TRBV27 and TRBJ2-6. The CDR3 consists of 16 residues. The germline V gene has CDR1 MNHEY and CDR2 SMNVEV (reference sequence). CDR3 sequence reads: CASSLWWGTGANVLTF.

This clonotype counts as medium-sized (0.01 to 0.1%) by frequency. V is TRBV29-1 and J is TRBJ2-5; as DNA is missing, the TRBD2 call by TCRdb cannot be tested. CDR3 length: 19 residues. Germline V gene data show CDR1 as SQVTM and CDR2 as ANQGSEA. The CDR3 loop is CSVETWFGTSGRGGETQYF.

Measured by frequency, this clonotype is medium-sized. The chain is built from TRBV18 and TRBJ2-3; absent DNA, TCRdb's TRBD1 call cannot be checked. The CDR3 is made up of 15 amino acids. Germline V gene lookup returns CDR1 KGHSH and CDR2 LQKENI. The CDR3 here is CASSPGTGRTDTQYF.

The rearrangement joins TRBV6-5 to TRBJ1-2; TCRdb selects TRBD1, and the lack of DNA leaves this call unchecked. CDR3 size: 15 residues. The germline gives CDR1 MNHEY, CDR2 SVGAGI. CDR3 protein: CASSDTGEANYGYTF.

This clonotype registers medium-sized (0.01 to 0.1%) by frequency. V and J are TRBV19 and TRBJ2-7. The germline V gene encodes CDR1 LNHDA and CDR2 SQIVND (reference sequence). The CDR3 is 13 residues long. CDR3 protein: CASSRSESYEQYF.

This clonotype shows up as medium-sized (0.01 to 0.1%) by frequency. The chain is built from TRBV29-1 and TRBJ1-1; TCRdb gives TRBD1 as the D gene, but with no DNA this cannot be confirmed. CDR3 length equals 12 residues. Germline CDR1 reads SQVTM; CDR2 reads ANQGSEA. CDR3 sequence: CSVRVPNTEAFF.

The chain combines TRBV5-1 with TRBJ2-7. CDR3 size: 16 residues. The germline V gene has CDR1 SGHRS and CDR2 YFSETQ. CDR3: CASSLGRVNGRDEQYF.

This clonotype ranks as medium-sized (0.01 to 0.1%) in terms of frequency. This chain connects TRBV6-5 to TRBJ2-3; TCRdb returns TRBD1, unconfirmable since there is no DNA. Germline CDR1 reads MNHEY; CDR2 reads SVGAGI. The CDR3 is 13 residues long. The CDR3 is CASTGVPTDTQYF.

V usage is TRBV4-1 and J usage is TRBJ2-4; TCRdb's assignment of TRBD1 cannot be checked, as there is no DNA. This CDR3 is 15 amino acids long. Germline CDR1 and CDR2: MGHRA and YSYEKL. The CDR3: CASSPGQGAGNIQYF.

This clonotype is medium-sized by frequency. The chain combines TRBV6-5 with TRBJ2-3. This CDR3 contains 15 residues. CDR1 MNHEY and CDR2 SVGAGI come from the germline V gene. CDR3 amino acids: CASSYIGLARDTQYF.

The chain employs TRBV10-3 and TRBJ2-3; TCRdb outputs TRBD1, but without DNA this stays unchecked. Germline CDR1 and CDR2: ENHRY and SYGVKD. This CDR3 region has 17 residues. CDR3 residues: CATSDFRAGRGTDTQYF.

Considering frequency, this clonotype is medium-sized (0.01 to 0.1%). V and J are TRBV6-6 and TRBJ1-5; TCRdb indicates TRBD1, and absent DNA this call remains unverified. Germline lookup yields CDR1 MNHNY and CDR2 SVGAGI (reference sequence). This CDR3 has 14 residues. This chain's CDR3 is CASSYGGEIQPQHF.

This clonotype ranks as medium-sized in terms of frequency. V gene TRBV15 combines with J gene TRBJ1-4. Germline CDR1 and CDR2: LNHNV and YYDKDF (reference sequence). The length of the CDR3 is 15 residues. Here the CDR3 reads CATSRLDLEGEKLFF. The complete variable domain, with remaining parts taken from reference TRBV15 and TRBJ1-4, reads DAMVIQNPRYQVTQFGKPVTLSCSQTLNHNVMYWYQQKSSQAPKLLFHYYDKDFNNEADTPDNFQSRRPNTSFCFLDIRSPGLGDTAMYLCATSRLDLEGEKLFFGSGTQLSVL.

V is TRBV11-3 and J is TRBJ2-2; TCRdb lists TRBD2, though no DNA is available to test this call. Germline CDR1 and CDR2: SGHNT and YENEEA. The length of the CDR3 is 16 residues. The CDR3 spells CASSLYSGVNTGELFF.

This clonotype is medium-sized by frequency. V gene TRBV19 combines with J gene TRBJ1-1; TCRdb's D call of TRBD1 is untestable without DNA. The V gene's germline CDR1 is LNHDA and CDR2 SQIVND (reference sequence). This CDR3 region has 13 residues. The CDR3: CASSNTGDTEAFF.

This clonotype is labeled medium-sized based on frequency. The chain combines TRBV5-5 with TRBJ1-3. The CDR3 spans 15 residues. CDR1 SGHKS and CDR2 YYEKEE come from the germline V gene (reference sequence). CDR3 sequence reads: CASSLTAVSGNTIYF.

The chain employs TRBV20-1 and TRBJ1-3; TCRdb gives TRBD1 as the D gene, but with no DNA this cannot be confirmed. The CDR3 is 15 amino acids. The germline gives CDR1 DFQATT, CDR2 SNEGSKA (reference sequence). CDR3 loop: CSARDWAGTGNTIYF.

The rearrangement uses TRBV5-1 and TRBJ1-3. This CDR3 has 15 amino acids. Looked up from germline, CDR1 is SGHRS and CDR2 is YFSETQ. CDR3 sequence reads: CASSLTSGFLNTIYF.

This clonotype is identified as medium-sized (0.01 to 0.1%) from frequency. The J gene is TRBJ2-5, the V gene TRBV5-6; TCRdb's D call of TRBD2 is untestable without DNA. The CDR3 consists of 15 residues. Germline V gives CDR1 SGHDT, CDR2 YYEEEE. CDR3 protein: CASIRTSGVRETQYF.

Judged by frequency, this clonotype is medium-sized (0.01 to 0.1%). The rearrangement joins TRBV5-1 to TRBJ2-1; TCRdb picks TRBD1, but there is no DNA to check that call. Germline V gene sequence: CDR1 SGHRS, CDR2 YFSETQ. The CDR3 contains 14 residues. CDR3 in amino acids: CASSLVVGEREQFF.

This sequence joins TRBV24-1 and TRBJ2-6; TCRdb names TRBD2, which stays unverified in the absence of DNA. This CDR3 has 17 amino acids. Germline V gives CDR1 KGHDR, CDR2 SFDVKD. The CDR3 here is CATSDPLGEKRANVLTF.

This clonotype shows up as medium-sized by frequency. The chain couples TRBV15 to TRBJ2-3. CDR1 and CDR2 from the germline V gene are LNHNV and YYDKDF (reference sequence). This CDR3 region has 14 residues. The CDR3 protein is CATRKTTSTDTQYF.

The chain couples TRBV7-2 to TRBJ2-7. The germline V gene encodes CDR1 SGHTA and CDR2 FQGNSA. The CDR3 runs to 12 residues. The CDR3 sequence is CASSLVVYEQYF.

The V and J genes are TRBV21-1 and TRBJ1-1; TCRdb's D gene call, TRBD1, goes unchecked for lack of DNA. TRBV21-1 is a known pseudogene. The CDR3 length is 15 residues. CDR3 amino acids: CASSKRGERGTEAFF.

The chain has TRBV7-2 and TRBJ1-5. The germline V gene has CDR1 SGHTA and CDR2 FQGNSA. This CDR3 spans 18 amino acids. The CDR3 loop is CASSSRAGPGSSNQPQHF.

This rearrangement joins TRBV5-1 to TRBJ1-1; checking the TCRdb D call of TRBD1 is not possible without DNA. Per the germline V gene, CDR1 is SGHRS and CDR2 is YFSETQ. The CDR3 runs 14 residues. The CDR3: CASSPDRVNTEAFF.